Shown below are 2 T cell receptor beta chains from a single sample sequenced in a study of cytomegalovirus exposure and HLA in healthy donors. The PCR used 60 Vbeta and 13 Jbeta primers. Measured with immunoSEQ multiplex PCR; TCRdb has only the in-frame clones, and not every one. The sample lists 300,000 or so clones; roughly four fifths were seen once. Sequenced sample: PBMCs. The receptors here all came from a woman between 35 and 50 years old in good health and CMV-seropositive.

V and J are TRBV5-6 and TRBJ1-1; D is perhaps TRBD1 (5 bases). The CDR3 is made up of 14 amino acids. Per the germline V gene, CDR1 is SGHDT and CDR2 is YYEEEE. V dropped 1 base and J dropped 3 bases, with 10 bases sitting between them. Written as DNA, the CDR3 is TGTGCCAGCAGCTTGCTCTTCAGGGACACTGAAGCTTTCTTT. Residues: CASSLLFRDTEAFF.

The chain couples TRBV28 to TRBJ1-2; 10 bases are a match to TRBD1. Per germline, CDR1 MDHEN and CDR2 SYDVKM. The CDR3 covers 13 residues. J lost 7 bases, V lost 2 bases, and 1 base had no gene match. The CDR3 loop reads CASSLGTGVGYTF. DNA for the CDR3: TGTGCCAGCAGTTTAGGGACAGGGGTTGGCTACACCTTC.